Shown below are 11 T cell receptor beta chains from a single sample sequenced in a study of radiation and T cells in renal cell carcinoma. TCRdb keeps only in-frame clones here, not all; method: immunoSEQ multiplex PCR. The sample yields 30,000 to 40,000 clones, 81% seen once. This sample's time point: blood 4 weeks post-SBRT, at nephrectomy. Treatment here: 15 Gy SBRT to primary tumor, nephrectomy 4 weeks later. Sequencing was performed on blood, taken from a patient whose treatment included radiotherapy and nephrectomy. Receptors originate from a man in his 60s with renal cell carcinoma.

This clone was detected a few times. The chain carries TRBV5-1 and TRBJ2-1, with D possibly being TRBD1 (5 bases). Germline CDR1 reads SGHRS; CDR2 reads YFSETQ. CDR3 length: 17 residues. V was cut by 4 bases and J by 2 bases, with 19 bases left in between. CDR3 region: CASSPRVNGAPYNEQFF. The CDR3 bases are TGCGCCAGCAGCCCCAGGGTTAACGGAGCACCCTACAATGAGCAGTTCTTC.

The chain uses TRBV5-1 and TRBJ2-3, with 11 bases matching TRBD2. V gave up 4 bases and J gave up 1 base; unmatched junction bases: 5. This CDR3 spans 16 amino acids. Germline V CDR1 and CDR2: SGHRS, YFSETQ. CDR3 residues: CASSITSGSGTDTQYF. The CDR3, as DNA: TGCGCCAGCAGCATAACTAGCGGGAGCGGCACAGATACGCAGTATTTT.

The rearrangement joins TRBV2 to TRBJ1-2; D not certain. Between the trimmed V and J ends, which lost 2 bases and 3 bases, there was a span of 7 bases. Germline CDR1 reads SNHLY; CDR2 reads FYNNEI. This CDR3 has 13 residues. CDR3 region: CASSENSYYGYTF. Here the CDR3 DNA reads TGTGCCAGCAGTGAAAACAGCTACTATGGCTACACCTTC. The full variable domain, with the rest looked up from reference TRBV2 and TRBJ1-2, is EPEVTQTPSHQVTQMGQEVILRCVPISNHLYFYWYRQILGQKVEFLVSFYNNEISEKSEIFDDQFSVERPDGSNFTLKIRSTKLEDSAMYFCASSENSYYGYTFGSGTRLTVV.

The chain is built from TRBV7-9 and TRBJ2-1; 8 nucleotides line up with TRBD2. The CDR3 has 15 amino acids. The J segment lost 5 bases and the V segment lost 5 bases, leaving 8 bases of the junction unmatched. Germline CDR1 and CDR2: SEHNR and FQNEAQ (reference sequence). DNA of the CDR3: TGTGCCAGCAGCCCCCCGACTAGCGTAGACAATGAGCAGTTCTTC. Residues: CASSPPTSVDNEQFF.

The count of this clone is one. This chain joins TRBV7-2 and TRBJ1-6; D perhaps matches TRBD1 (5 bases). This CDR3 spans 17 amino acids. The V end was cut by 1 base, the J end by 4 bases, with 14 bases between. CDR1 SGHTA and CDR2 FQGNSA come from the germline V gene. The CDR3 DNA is TGTGCCAGCAGCTTAGGCCTCGACAGTCTTTATAATTCACCCCTCCACTTT. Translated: CASSLGLDSLYNSPLHF.

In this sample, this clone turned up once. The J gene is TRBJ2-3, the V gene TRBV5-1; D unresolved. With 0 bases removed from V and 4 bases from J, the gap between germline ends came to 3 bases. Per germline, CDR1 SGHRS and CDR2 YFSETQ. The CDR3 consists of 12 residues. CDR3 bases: TGCGCCAGCAGCTTGGAGGCAGATACGCAGTATTTT. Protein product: CASSLEADTQYF.

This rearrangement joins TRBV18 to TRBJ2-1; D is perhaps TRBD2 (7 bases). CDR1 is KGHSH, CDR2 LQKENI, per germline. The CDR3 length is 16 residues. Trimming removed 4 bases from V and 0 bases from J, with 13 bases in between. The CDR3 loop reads CASSQQGTISYNEQFF. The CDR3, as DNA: TGTGCCAGCTCACAGCAGGGGACTATCTCCTACAATGAGCAGTTCTTC. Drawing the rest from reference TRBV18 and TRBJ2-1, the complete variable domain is NAGVMQNPRHLVRRRGQEARLRCSPMKGHSHVYWYRQLPEEGLKFMVYLQKENIIDESGMPKERFSAEFPKEGPSILRIQQVVRGDSAAYFCASSQQGTISYNEQFFGPGTRLTVL.

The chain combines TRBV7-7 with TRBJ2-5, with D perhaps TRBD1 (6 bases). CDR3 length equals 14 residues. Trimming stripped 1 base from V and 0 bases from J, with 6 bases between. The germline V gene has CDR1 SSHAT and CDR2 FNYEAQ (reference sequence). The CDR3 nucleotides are TGTGCCAGCAGCTTAGGACAGGACCAAGAGACCCAGTACTTC. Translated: CASSLGQDQETQYF. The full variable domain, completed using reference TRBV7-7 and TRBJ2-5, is GAGVSQSPRYKVTKRGQDVTLRCDPISSHATLYWYQQALGQGPEFLTYFNYEAQPDKSGLPSDRFSAERPEGSISTLTIQRTEQRDSAMYRCASSLGQDQETQYFGPGTRLLVL.

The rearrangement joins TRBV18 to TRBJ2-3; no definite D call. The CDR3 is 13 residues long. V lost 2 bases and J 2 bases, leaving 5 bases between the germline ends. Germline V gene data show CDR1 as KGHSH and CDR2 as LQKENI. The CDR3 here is CASSPGNTDTQYF. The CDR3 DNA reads TGTGCCAGCTCACCAGGGAACACAGATACGCAGTATTTT.

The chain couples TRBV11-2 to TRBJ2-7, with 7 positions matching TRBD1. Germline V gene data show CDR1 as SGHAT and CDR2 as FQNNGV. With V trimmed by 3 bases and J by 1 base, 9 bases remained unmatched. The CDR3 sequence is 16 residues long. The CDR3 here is CASSLTRQGYSYEQYF. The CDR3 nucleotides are TGTGCCAGCAGCTTGACCCGACAGGGCTATTCCTACGAGCAGTACTTC.

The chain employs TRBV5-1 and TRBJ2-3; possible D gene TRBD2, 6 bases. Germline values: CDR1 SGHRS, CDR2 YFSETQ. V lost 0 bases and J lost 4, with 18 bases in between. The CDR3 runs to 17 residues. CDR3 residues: CASSLGRDSIVADTQYF. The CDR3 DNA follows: TGCGCCAGCAGCTTGGGGCGGGATTCAATTGTGGCAGATACGCAGTATTTT.